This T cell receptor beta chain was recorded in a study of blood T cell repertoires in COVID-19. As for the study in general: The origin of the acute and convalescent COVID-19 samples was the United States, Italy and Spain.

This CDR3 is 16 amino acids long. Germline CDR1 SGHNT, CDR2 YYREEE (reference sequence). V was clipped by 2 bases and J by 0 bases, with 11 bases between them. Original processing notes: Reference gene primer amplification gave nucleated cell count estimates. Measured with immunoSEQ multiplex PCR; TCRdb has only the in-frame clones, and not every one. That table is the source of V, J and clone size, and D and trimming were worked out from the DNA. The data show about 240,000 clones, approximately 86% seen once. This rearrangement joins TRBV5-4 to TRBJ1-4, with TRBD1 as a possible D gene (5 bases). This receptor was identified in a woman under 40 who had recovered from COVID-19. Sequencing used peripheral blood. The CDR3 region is CASSLKLDTTNEKLFF. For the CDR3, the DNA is TGTGCCAGCAGCTTAAAGCTGGACACAACTAATGAAAAACTGTTTTTT.